Included here is one T cell receptor beta chain sequence, with context. Compared with germline, one end of the junction differs, possibly owing to a read error. The data are from a study of blood T cell repertoires in COVID-19. Clones were read by immunoSEQ multiplex PCR, and TCRdb kept only the in-frame ones, dropping some. The table lists hundreds of thousands of clones, around nine tenths of them singletons. The CDR3 is 15 amino acids. Germline assignment: CDR1 MNHEY and CDR2 SVGAGI. Sample: PBMCs or T cells enriched from blood (not recorded which). The chain uses TRBV6-5 and TRBJ1-1; the D gene is possibly TRBD1 (5 bases). The receptor's source is a woman between 35 and 50 years old who had recovered from COVID-19. CDR3 bases: TGTGCCAGCAGCTACTCGACAGCTGGGAACACTGAAGCTTTCTTT. It yields the protein CASSYSTAGNTEAFF.